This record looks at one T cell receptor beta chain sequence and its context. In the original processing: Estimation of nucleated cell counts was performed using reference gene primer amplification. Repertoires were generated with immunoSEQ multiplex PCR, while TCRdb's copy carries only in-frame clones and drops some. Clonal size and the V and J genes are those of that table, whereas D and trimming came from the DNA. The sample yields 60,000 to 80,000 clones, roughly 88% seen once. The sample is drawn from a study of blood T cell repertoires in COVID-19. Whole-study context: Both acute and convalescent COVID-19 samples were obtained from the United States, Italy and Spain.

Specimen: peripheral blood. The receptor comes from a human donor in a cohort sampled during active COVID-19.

This CDR3 reads CSVSTRLAEQFF. CDR3 DNA sequence: TGCAGCGTTTCCACCCGACTAGCCGAGCAGTTCTTC. V is TRBV29-1 and J is TRBJ2-1; 7 bases align to TRBD2. The CDR3 is made up of 12 amino acids. Germline V gives CDR1 SQVTM, CDR2 ANQGSEA. The J segment lost 10 bases and the V segment lost 5 bases, leaving 8 bases of the junction unmatched.